Listed below are T cell receptor beta chains from one sample, sequenced in a study of neurological immune-mediated disorders. Each CDR3 protein gets one entry after TCRdb re-called the 5' RACE reads with MiXCR. The sample has 50,000 to 65,000 distinct CDR3 sequences; 3% to 4.5% are singletons. The sequenced sample was PBMCs. The receptors were sampled from a young man with multiple sclerosis. Both conserved end residues are part of each CDR3. The D gene is left open where the match is weak. Expanded clones are given a class, and other clones once, few, many or no size at all.

many	TRBJ1-1	TRBV5-1	.	CASSLERGLEAFF	TGCGCCAGCAGCTTGGAACGGGGGCTTGAAGCTTTCTTT
many	TRBJ1-3	TRBV5-1	.	CASSSGQSSGNTIYF	TGCGCCAGCAGCTCGGGACAAAGCTCTGGAAACACCATATATTTT
many	TRBJ1-1	TRBV13	.	CASSSIKGLNTEAFF	TGTGCCAGCAGCTCTATAAAGGGCTTGAACACTGAAGCTTTCTTT
many	TRBJ2-3	TRBV19	.	CASSTQLGSDTQYF	TGTGCCAGTAGTACCCAGCTGGGATCAGATACGCAGTATTTT
few	TRBJ1-2	TRBV5-1	.	CASSPTGGDYGYTF	TGCGCCAGCAGCCCGACGGGGGGCGACTATGGCTACACCTTC
many	TRBJ2-6	TRBV12-3/TRBV12-4	.	CASSLAREGGLGANVLTF	TGTGCCAGCAGTTTAGCGCGGGAAGGGGGGCTTGGGGCCAACGTCCTGACTTTC
many	TRBJ2-3	TRBV11-2	TRBD2	CASSPGLSGSRTDTQYF	TGTGCCAGCAGCCCGGGTTTGAGCGGGAGCCGCACAGATACGCAGTATTTT
many	TRBJ1-2	TRBV21-1	.	CASSGRASTNYGYTF	TGTGCCAGCAGCGGGCGGGCCTCGACAAACTATGGCTACACCTTC
.	TRBJ1-5	TRBV2	.	CASSEGGRSNQPQHF	TGTGCCAGCAGTGAAGGGGGTAGAAGCAATCAGCCCCAGCATTTT
many	TRBJ1-4	TRBV28	TRBD1	CASSSGGLANEKLFF	TGTGCCAGCAGTTCAGGGGGCCTGGCTAATGAAAAACTGTTTTTT
.	TRBJ2-1	TRBV28	TRBD2	CASSPFGTSGSNNEQFF	TGTGCCAGCAGTCCTTTTGGGACTAGCGGGAGTAACAATGAGCAGTTCTTC
many	TRBJ2-2	TRBV5-1	.	CASSLGSWERDTGELFF	TGCGCCAGCAGCTTGGGATCTTGGGAGAGGGACACCGGGGAGCTGTTTTTT
many	TRBJ2-7	TRBV5-6	.	CASSLGFSSYEQYF	TGTGCCAGCAGCTTAGGATTCTCGTCCTACGAGCAGTACTTC
many	TRBJ2-3	TRBV6-5	TRBD2	CASSPGTSGGTDTQYF	TGTGCCAGCAGTCCCGGGACTAGCGGGGGCACAGATACGCAGTATTTT
many	TRBJ2-1	TRBV11-2	TRBD2	CASSYTSGRGNEQFF	TGTGCCAGCAGCTATACTAGCGGGAGGGGCAATGAGCAGTTCTTC
many	TRBJ2-7	TRBV6-5	.	CASSPWGGAEGYEQYF	TGTGCCAGCAGCCCCTGGGGCGGAGCCGAGGGCTACGAGCAGTACTTC
many	TRBJ1-6	TRBV2	.	CASFPDVDSPLNF	TGTGCCAGCTTCCCTGACGTCGATTCACCCCTCAACTTT
many	TRBJ1-3	TRBV10-3	.	CAIRGTAFRGNTIYF	TGTGCCATCAGAGGAACAGCTTTTAGAGGAAACACCATATATTTT
many	TRBJ2-5	TRBV20-1	.	CSAPPGTQETQYF	TGCAGTGCCCCCCCGGGGACACAAGAGACCCAGTACTTC
many	TRBJ2-6	TRBV5-5	.	CASTFGRGTGSSGANVLTF	TGTGCCAGCACCTTTGGGAGGGGGACAGGTTCTTCTGGGGCCAACGTCCTGACTTTC
many	TRBJ1-2	TRBV20-1	TRBD1	CSARDAGGNNYGYTF	TGCAGTGCTAGAGATGCAGGGGGTAATAACTATGGCTACACCTTC
few	TRBJ2-1	TRBV19	TRBD2	CASTATSGRWNEQFF	TGTGCCAGTACCGCGACTAGCGGGAGATGGAATGAGCAGTTCTTC
many	TRBJ2-2	TRBV9	TRBD1	CASSVVGGQTTGELFF	TGTGCCAGCAGCGTAGTAGGGGGACAGACCACCGGGGAGCTGTTTTTT
many	TRBJ1-1	TRBV10-3	.	CAIKGEDSWDTEAFF	TGTGCCATCAAAGGAGAGGACAGTTGGGACACTGAAGCTTTCTTT
many	TRBJ2-7	TRBV6-6	.	CASSLILQGPSSYEQYF	TGTGCCAGCAGTTTAATCTTACAGGGACCGAGCTCCTACGAGCAGTACTTC
.	TRBJ2-5	TRBV12-3/TRBV12-4	TRBD2	CASSLKREVQYF	TGTGCCAGCAGTCTCAAGCGGGAGGTCCAGTACTTC
many	TRBJ1-2	TRBV20-1	TRBD1	CSARQPDPTGGVDGYTF	TGCAGTGCTAGACAGCCGGACCCGACAGGGGGCGTGGATGGCTACACCTTC
many	TRBJ2-2	TRBV18	.	CASSPRRADTGELFF	TGTGCCAGCTCACCGCGAAGGGCGGACACCGGGGAGCTGTTTTTT
many	TRBJ2-7	TRBV30	TRBD1	CAWSDGTGAYEQYF	TGTGCCTGGAGTGACGGGACAGGGGCCTACGAGCAGTACTTC
many	TRBJ2-3	TRBV29-1	TRBD2	CSVTSPGGTDTQYF	TGCAGCGTGACCAGCCCGGGAGGGACAGATACGCAGTATTTT